These 18 T cell receptor beta chains share one sample of origin, sequenced in a study of CD8+CD57+ T cells in acquired aplastic anemia. According to the study, genomic DNA was the template for TCR beta VDJ and CDR3 profiling. TCRdb redid the calling of the reads with MiXCR, one entry per CDR3 protein. This table has about 190,000 distinct CDR3 sequences, roughly 64% appearing once. Sequenced: sorted CD4+, CD8+, or CD8+CD57+ T cells (not recorded which) from PBMCs. These receptors all come from a human donor with severe aplastic anemia or a healthy control (not recorded which).

This chain joins TRBV5-1 and TRBJ2-6; D unresolved. The CDR3 has 9 residues. The germline V gene has CDR1 SGHRS and CDR2 YFSETQ. V lost 1 base and J lost 16, with 3 bases in between. The CDR3 nucleotides read TGCGCCAGCAGCTTGACTCTGACTTTC. This translates into CASSLTLTF.

Note on this clonotype: Its ends do not fully match the called genes, so a read error is possible. The chain carries TRBV7-9 and TRBJ2-2, with unresolved D. The CDR3 runs 14 residues. Per germline, CDR1 SEHNR and CDR2 FQNEAQ (reference sequence). The DNA of the CDR3 is TGTGCCAACAGCTTGGAAGGCATCACCGGGGAGCTGTTTTTT. This translates into CANSLEGITGELFF.

CDR3 residues: CASSSYGQVSYEQYF. The CDR3 nucleotides read TGTGCCAGCAGCTCATACGGACAGGTCTCCTACGAGCAGTACTTC. The J gene is TRBJ2-7, the V gene TRBV7-9; TRBD1 matches at 7 bases. CDR1 is SEHNR and CDR2 is FQNEAQ in the germline V gene (reference sequence). V lost 4 bases to trimming and J lost 0 bases; unmatched junction nucleotides: 6. The CDR3 is 15 amino acids. Together with reference TRBV7-9 and TRBJ2-7, the CDR3 gives the full variable domain: DTGVSQNPRHKITKRGQNVTFRCDPISEHNRLYWYRQTLGQGPEFLTYFQNEAQLEKSRLLSDRFSAERPKGSFSTLEIQRTEQGDSAMYLCASSSYGQVSYEQYFGPGTRLTVT.

V gene TRBV9 combines with J gene TRBJ2-1; D perhaps matches TRBD2 (6 bases). The V end lost 3 bases, the J end lost 5 bases, and 15 bases lay between the germline ends. Looked up from germline, CDR1 is SGDLS and CDR2 is YYNGEE. There are 15 residues in the CDR3. CDR3 residues: CASSEGGFAHNEQFF. The CDR3 nucleotides read TGTGCCAGCAGCGAGGGAGGTTTCGCCCACAATGAGCAGTTCTTC.

The chain is built from TRBV7-9 and TRBJ2-3; weak D call: TRBD2 (7 bases). Trimming stripped 8 bases from V and 1 base from J, with 22 bases between. The CDR3 spans 17 residues. Germline loops: CDR1 SEHNR, CDR2 FQNEAQ (reference sequence). CDR3 sequence: CASGGGGYSTRTDTQYF. As DNA, the CDR3 is TGTGCCAGCGGGGGCGGGGGCTATTCGACGCGCACAGATACGCAGTATTTT. Based on the CDR3 plus reference TRBV7-9 and TRBJ2-3, the full variable domain is DTGVSQNPRHKITKRGQNVTFRCDPISEHNRLYWYRQTLGQGPEFLTYFQNEAQLEKSRLLSDRFSAERPKGSFSTLEIQRTEQGDSAMYLCASGGGGYSTRTDTQYFGPGTRLTVL.

The V and J genes are TRBV20-1 and TRBJ2-2; D is uncertain. CDR1 is DFQATT, CDR2 SNEGSKA, per germline (reference sequence). CDR3 length: 14 amino acids. The V gene lost 4 bases and the J gene lost 4 bases, with 13 bases spanning the gap. CDR3 bases: TGCAGTGCTATAGGCTCCGCTAGCACCGGGGAGCTGTTTTTT. It is translated as CSAIGSASTGELFF.

The gene calls are TRBV29-1 and TRBJ2-1, with D tentatively TRBD2 (5 bases). Looked up from germline, CDR1 is SQVTM and CDR2 is ANQGSEA. This CDR3 has 14 amino acids. The V and J ends lost 5 bases and 11 bases respectively, with 22 bases between them. CDR3 DNA: TGCAGCGTTACCAAAAGTGCTGTAGCGAGTCAGCAGTTCTTC. It encodes CSVTKSAVASQQFF.

This clonotype appeared a single time. This rearrangement joins TRBV25-1 to TRBJ2-7, with 9 bases lining up with TRBD2. The CDR3 is 14 residues long. V shed 4 bases and J 6 bases; nucleotides not matched to a gene: 7. Per germline, CDR1 MGHDK and CDR2 SYGVNS. CDR3 nucleotide sequence: TGTGCCAGCAGTGCTCCCGGGACTAGCCCCGAGCAGTACTTC. Its protein is CASSAPGTSPEQYF.

The gene calls are TRBV6-1 and TRBJ2-1; D uncertain. Per the germline V gene, CDR1 is MNHNS and CDR2 is SASEGT. The V and J ends lost 8 bases and 6 bases respectively, with 8 bases between them. The CDR3 length is 11 residues. CDR3 DNA: TGTGCCAGCCAGGTTCCCAATGAGCAGTTCTTC. Translation gives CASQVPNEQFF.

The chain joins TRBV5-5 to TRBJ2-7, with a weak D call TRBD2 (5 bases). Trimming pared 5 bases from V and 0 bases from J, leaving 15 bases between. The CDR3 is 15 amino acids. Germline loops: CDR1 SGHKS, CDR2 YYEKEE (reference sequence). In DNA form, the CDR3 reads TGTGCCAGCAGGGGAAGAGGGCAGGCCTCCTACGAGCAGTACTTC. Translating it yields CASRGRGQASYEQYF.

In its sample, this clonotype was seen once. The V call is TRBV7-3, the J call TRBJ2-7, with a tentative D call TRBD2 (5 bases). V was shortened by 5 bases and J by 3 bases, with 17 bases between the two germline ends. This CDR3 comprises 15 residues. Germline-derived CDR1 and CDR2 are SGHTA and FQGTGA. The CDR3 spells CASSPRGSRDYEQYF. The CDR3 bases are TGTGCCAGCAGCCCGCGCGGGTCGCGCGACTACGAGCAGTACTTC. Complete variable domain (other parts from reference TRBV7-3 and TRBJ2-7): GAGVSQTPSNKVTEKGKYVELRCDPISGHTALYWYRQSLGQGPEFLIYFQGTGAADDSGLPNDRFFAVRPEGSVSTLKIQRTERGDSAVYLCASSPRGSRDYEQYFGPGTRLTVT.

In its sample, this clonotype was seen a few times. CDR3: CASSVGVKGYEQYF. The CDR3 DNA sequence: TGTGCCAGCAGCGTAGGGGTGAAGGGATACGAGCAGTACTTC. The gene calls are TRBV9 and TRBJ2-7; D not resolved. Germline CDR1 is SGDLS and CDR2 is YYNGEE. Trimming pared 0 bases from V and 4 bases from J, leaving 11 bases between. This CDR3 is 14 amino acids long. Complete variable domain (other parts from reference TRBV9 and TRBJ2-7): DSGVTQTPKHLITATGQRVTLRCSPRSGDLSVYWYQQSLDQGLQFLIQYYNGEERAKGNILERFSAQQFPDLHSELNLSSLELGDSALYFCASSVGVKGYEQYFGPGTRLTVT.

V is TRBV24-1 and J is TRBJ2-5; the D gene is possibly TRBD1 (6 bases). The CDR3 covers 13 residues. Germline V gene sequence: CDR1 KGHDR, CDR2 SFDVKD. With 5 bases removed from V and 4 bases from J, the gap between germline ends came to 10 bases. Written as DNA, the CDR3 is TGTGCCACCAGTGGGGACAAGGTAGAGACCCAGTACTTC. As protein: CATSGDKVETQYF.

This clonotype was seen repeatedly, ten times or more. The rearrangement joins TRBV6-5 to TRBJ2-5; D may be TRBD1 or TRBD2 (6 bases each). This CDR3 contains 15 residues. Germline CDR1 MNHEY, CDR2 SVGAGI. With 7 bases removed from V and 2 bases from J, the gap between germline ends came to 17 bases. CDR3 DNA: TGTGCCAGCAAACCCCATGAGGGGGGACAAGAGACCCAGTACTTC. The encoded protein is CASKPHEGGQETQYF.

The table lists this clonotype with a few counts. A much larger clone differs by one base, so this may be a read error. It is likely a read error, because the conserved phenylalanine at the end of the CDR3 is missing. The chain links TRBV10-3 to TRBJ1-2; maybe TRBD1 (5 bases). The CDR3 totals 16 residues. Germline lookup yields CDR1 ENHRY and CDR2 SYGVKD. Trimming removed 8 bases from V and 5 bases from J, with 24 bases in between. The CDR3 region is CAIREPGHEGYYGYTL. The CDR3 DNA is TGTGCCATCCGAGAGCCAGGCCACGAGGGGTATTATGGCTACACCCTC.

The chain links TRBV20-1 to TRBJ1-5; 9 bases agree with TRBD1. This CDR3 is built from 18 residues. The trim removed 6 bases at V and 0 bases at J, leaving 15 bases unmatched. Germline values: CDR1 DFQATT, CDR2 SNEGSKA (reference sequence). The CDR3 DNA is TGCAGTGCCCCACTGGGGACAGGGACAACTTATAGCAATCAGCCCCAGCATTTT. It is translated as CSAPLGTGTTYSNQPQHF.

There are many counts of this clonotype. The chain uses TRBV29-1 and TRBJ2-1; 11 bases fit TRBD1. CDR3 length: 15 amino acids. The J segment lost 4 bases and the V segment lost 1 base, leaving 3 bases of the junction unmatched. The germline V gene encodes CDR1 SQVTM and CDR2 ANQGSEA. Written as DNA, the CDR3 is TGCAGCGTTGAAGGTGGACAGGGGGCATACAATGAGCAGTTCTTC. Translated: CSVEGGQGAYNEQFF.

This clonotype was recorded only once. The rearrangement joins TRBV29-1 to TRBJ2-2; 7 bases match TRBD2. The germline CDR1 and CDR2 sequences are SQVTM and ANQGSEA. The trim removed 4 bases at V and 7 bases at J, leaving 6 bases unmatched. CDR3 length equals 13 residues. CDR3: CSVARGEGGELFF. DNA of the CDR3: TGCAGCGTTGCGAGAGGGGAGGGCGGGGAGCTGTTTTTT.